This T cell receptor beta chain was captured by sequencing in a study of blood T cell repertoires in COVID-19. Overall study: Italy, Spain and the United States were the sources of the convalescent and acute COVID-19 samples. T cells, B-cell-depleted T cells, or PBMCs provided the cDNA or gDNA that served as material.

The authors' processing: Nucleated cell number was recorded as an estimate derived from reference gene primer amplification. The protocol was immunoSEQ multiplex PCR, while the TCRdb copy is restricted to in-frame clones and leaves out a portion. V, J and clone size are taken as reported in that table, and D and trimming were inferred from the DNA itself. The profile shows over 200,000 clones, about 88% of them singletons. Trimming took 6 bases from V and 5 from J; bases not matched to a gene: 13. Germline V gives CDR1 KGHSH, CDR2 LQKENI. This CDR3 contains 15 residues. This rearrangement joins TRBV18 to TRBJ2-7; 7 bases map to TRBD2. The sequenced material came from peripheral blood. This clonotype was obtained from a middle-aged woman who had recovered from COVID-19. CDR3 protein: CASSPPGGAGNEQYF. CDR3 nucleotide sequence: TGTGCCAGCTCTCCCCCGGGGGGAGCGGGGAACGAGCAGTACTTC.